This T cell receptor (beta chain) is drawn from a study of blood T cell repertoires in COVID-19. Study details: COVID-19 samples, acute and convalescent, were from the United States, Italy and Spain.

In germline, CDR1 is MNHEY, CDR2 SVGAGI. The junction had 4 bases not matched to a gene; V was cut back by 7 bases and J by 0 bases. This CDR3 has 15 residues. Adults between about 18 and 95 years of age took part from about two dozen US areas. Membership in each cohort depended on participant-reported clinical history. All recovered Cohort 3 donors got two negative PCRs, got clearance, or saw symptom resolution. Clones were read by immunoSEQ multiplex PCR, and TCRdb kept only the in-frame ones, dropping some. Among 200,000 to 250,000 clones, 88% were seen once, and the ten largest hold roughly 2.7%. V is TRBV6-5 and J is TRBJ1-5; TRBD1 agrees at 9 bases. The receptor's source is a woman younger than 45 who had recovered from COVID-19. The sample consisted of PBMCs or T cells enriched from blood (not recorded which). The CDR3 loop reads CASILTGGSNQPQHF. CDR3 DNA: TGTGCCAGCATCCTGACAGGGGGTAGCAATCAGCCCCAGCATTTT.